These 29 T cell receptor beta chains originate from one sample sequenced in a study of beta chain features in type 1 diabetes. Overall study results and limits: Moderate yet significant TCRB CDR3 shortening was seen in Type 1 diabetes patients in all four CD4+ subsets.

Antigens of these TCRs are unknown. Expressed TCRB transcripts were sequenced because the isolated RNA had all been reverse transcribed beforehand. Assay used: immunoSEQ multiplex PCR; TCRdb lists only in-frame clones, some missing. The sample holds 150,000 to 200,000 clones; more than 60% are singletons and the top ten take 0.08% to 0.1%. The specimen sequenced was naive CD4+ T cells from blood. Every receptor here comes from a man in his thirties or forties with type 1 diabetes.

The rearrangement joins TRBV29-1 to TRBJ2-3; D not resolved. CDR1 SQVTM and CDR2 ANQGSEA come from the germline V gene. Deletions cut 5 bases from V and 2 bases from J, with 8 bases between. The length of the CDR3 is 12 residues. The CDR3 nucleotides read TGCAGCGTTCATCAGAACACAGATACGCAGTATTTT. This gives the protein CSVHQNTDTQYF.

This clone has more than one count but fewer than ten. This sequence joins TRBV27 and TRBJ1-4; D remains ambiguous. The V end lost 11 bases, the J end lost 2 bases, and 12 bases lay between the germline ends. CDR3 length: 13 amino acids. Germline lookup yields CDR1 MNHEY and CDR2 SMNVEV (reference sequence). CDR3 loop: CAAGSATNEKLFF. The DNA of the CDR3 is TGTGCCGCGGGGAGCGCCACTAATGAAAAACTGTTTTTT.

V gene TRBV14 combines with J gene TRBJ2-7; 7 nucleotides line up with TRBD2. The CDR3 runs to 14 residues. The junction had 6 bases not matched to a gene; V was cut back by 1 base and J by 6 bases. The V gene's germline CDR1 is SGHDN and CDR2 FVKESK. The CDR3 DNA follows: TGTGCCAGCAGCCAAGGGACTAGACTTGGCGAGCAGTACTTC. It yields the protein CASSQGTRLGEQYF.

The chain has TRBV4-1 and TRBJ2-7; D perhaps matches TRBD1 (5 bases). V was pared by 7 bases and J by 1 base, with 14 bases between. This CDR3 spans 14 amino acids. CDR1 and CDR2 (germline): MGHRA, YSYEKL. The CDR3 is CASKQDHGSYEQYF. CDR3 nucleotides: TGCGCCAGCAAACAGGATCATGGGTCCTACGAGCAGTACTTC.

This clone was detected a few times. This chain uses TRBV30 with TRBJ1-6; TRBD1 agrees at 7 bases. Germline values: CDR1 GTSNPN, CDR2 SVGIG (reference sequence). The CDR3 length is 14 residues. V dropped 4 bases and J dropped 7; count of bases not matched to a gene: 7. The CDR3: CAWTSGGENSPLHF. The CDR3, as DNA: TGTGCCTGGACATCAGGGGGTGAAAATTCACCCCTCCACTTT.

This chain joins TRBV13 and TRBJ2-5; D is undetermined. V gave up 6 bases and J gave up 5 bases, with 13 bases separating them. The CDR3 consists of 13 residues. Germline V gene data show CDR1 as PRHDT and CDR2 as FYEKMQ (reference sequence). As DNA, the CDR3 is TGTGCCAGCAGGCCCCCTGGGGTGGAGACCCAGTACTTC. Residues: CASRPPGVETQYF.

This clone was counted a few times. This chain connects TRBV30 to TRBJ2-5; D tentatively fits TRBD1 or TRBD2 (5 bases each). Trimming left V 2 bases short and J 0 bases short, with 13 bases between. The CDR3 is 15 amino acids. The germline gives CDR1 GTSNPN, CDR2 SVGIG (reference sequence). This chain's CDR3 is CAWSQGSGYQETQYF. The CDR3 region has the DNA TGTGCCTGGAGTCAGGGATCGGGGTACCAAGAGACCCAGTACTTC.

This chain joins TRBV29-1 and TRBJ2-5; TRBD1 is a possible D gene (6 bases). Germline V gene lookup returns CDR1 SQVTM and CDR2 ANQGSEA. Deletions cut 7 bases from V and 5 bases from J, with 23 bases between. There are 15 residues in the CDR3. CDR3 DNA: TGCAGCGCCGTTCCCCAGGGGACATCAAGGGAGACCCAGTACTTC. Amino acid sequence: CSAVPQGTSRETQYF.

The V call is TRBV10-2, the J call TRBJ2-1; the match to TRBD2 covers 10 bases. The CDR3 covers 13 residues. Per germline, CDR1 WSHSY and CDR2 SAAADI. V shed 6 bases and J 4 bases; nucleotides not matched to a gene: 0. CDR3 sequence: CASRLAGYNEQFF. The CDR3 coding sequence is TGCGCCAGCAGACTAGCGGGGTACAATGAGCAGTTCTTC.

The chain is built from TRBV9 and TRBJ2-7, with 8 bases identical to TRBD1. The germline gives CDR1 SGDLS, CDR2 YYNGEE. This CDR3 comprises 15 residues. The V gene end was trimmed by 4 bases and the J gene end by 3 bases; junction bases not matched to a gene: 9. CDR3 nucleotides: TGTGCCAGCAGCAAATGGACAGGGCCGAACTACGAGCAGTACTTC. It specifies CASSKWTGPNYEQYF.

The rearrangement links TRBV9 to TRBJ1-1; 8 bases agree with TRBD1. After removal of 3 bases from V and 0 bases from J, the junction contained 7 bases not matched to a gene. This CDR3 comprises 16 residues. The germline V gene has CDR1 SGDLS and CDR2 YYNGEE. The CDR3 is CASSGGDRSMNTEAFF. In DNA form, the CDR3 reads TGTGCCAGCAGCGGAGGGGACAGGAGCATGAACACTGAAGCTTTCTTT.

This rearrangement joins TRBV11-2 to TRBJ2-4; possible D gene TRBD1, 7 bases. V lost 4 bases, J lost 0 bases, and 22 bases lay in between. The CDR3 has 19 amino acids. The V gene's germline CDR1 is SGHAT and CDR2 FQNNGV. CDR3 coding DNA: TGTGCCAGCAGCTCCGCTAGCGTGAGGGGGCTGCTAGCCAAAAACATTCAGTACTTC. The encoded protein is CASSSASVRGLLAKNIQYF.

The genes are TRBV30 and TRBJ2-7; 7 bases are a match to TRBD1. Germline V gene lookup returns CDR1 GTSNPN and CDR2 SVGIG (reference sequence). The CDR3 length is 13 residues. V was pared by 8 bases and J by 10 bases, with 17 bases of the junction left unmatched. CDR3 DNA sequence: TGTGCCGGGTCGGGACAGCCTCCCCCCTTCCAGTACTTC. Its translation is CAGSGQPPPFQYF.

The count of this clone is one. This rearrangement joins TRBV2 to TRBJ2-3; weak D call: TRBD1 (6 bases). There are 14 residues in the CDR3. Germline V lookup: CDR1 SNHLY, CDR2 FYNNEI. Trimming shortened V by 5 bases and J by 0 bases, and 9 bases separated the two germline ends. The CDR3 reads CASSSGASTDTQYF. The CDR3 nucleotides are TGTGCCAGCAGTTCAGGGGCAAGCACAGATACGCAGTATTTT.

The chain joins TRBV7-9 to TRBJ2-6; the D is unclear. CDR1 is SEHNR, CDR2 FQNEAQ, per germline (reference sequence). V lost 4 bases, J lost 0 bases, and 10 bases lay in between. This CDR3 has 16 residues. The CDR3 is CASSSDKSSGANVLTF. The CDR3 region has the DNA TGTGCCAGCAGCTCAGACAAGAGCTCTGGGGCCAACGTCCTGACTTTC.

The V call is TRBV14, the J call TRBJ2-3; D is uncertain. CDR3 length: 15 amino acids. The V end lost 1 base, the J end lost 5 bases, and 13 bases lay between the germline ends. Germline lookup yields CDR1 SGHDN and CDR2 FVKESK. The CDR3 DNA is TGTGCCAGCAGCCAAGTTGTGAAAGTAGGAGATACGCAGTATTTT. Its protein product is CASSQVVKVGDTQYF. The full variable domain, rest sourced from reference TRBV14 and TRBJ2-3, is EAGVTQFPSHSVIEKGQTVTLRCDPISGHDNLYWYRRVMGKEIKFLLHFVKESKQDESGMPNNRFLAERTGGTYSTLKVQPAELEDSGVYFCASSQVVKVGDTQYFGPGTRLTVL.

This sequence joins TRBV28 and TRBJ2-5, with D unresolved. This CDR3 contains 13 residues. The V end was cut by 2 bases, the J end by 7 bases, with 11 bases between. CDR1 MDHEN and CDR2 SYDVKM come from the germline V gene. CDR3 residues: CASSLNQLGTQYF. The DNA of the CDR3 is TGTGCCAGCAGTTTAAACCAGCTCGGGACCCAGTACTTC.

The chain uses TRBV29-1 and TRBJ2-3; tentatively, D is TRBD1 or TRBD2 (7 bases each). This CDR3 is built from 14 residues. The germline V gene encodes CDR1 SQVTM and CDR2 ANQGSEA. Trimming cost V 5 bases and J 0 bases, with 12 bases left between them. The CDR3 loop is CSVQGGASTDTQYF. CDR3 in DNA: TGCAGCGTTCAGGGGGGGGCCAGCACAGATACGCAGTATTTT.

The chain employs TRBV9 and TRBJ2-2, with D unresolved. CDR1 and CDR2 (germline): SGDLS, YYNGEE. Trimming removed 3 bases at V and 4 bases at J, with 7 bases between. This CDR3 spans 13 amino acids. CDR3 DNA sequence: TGTGCCAGCAGCGCGGATGTCACCGGGGAGCTGTTTTTT. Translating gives CASSADVTGELFF.

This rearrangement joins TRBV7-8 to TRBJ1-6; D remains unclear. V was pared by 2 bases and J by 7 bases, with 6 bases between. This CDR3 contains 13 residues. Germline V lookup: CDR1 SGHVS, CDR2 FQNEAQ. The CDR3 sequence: CASSLKVNSPLHF. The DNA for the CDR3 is TGTGCCAGCAGCTTAAAAGTCAATTCACCCCTCCACTTT.

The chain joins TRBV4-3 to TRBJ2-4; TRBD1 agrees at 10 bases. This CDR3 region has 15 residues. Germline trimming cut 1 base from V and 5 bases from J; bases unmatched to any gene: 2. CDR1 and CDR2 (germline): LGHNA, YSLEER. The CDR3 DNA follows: TGCGCCAGCAGCCAAGGTGGACAGGGGGAAAACATTCAGTACTTC. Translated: CASSQGGQGENIQYF.

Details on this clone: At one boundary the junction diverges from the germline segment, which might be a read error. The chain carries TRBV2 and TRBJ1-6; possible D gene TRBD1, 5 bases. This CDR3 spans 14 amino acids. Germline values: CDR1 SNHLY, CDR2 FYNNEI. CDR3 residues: CASREGAGNPPLHF. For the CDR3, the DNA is TGTGCCAGCAGAGAAGGGGCCGGGAATCCACCCCTCCACTTT.

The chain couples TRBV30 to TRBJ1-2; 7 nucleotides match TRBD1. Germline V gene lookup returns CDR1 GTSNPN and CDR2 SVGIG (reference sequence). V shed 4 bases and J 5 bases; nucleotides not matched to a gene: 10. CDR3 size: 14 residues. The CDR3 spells CAWNAGTDTYGYTF. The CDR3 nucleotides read TGTGCCTGGAACGCCGGGACAGACACATATGGCTACACCTTC. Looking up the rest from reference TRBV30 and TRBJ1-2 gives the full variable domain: SQTIHQWPATLVQPVGSPLSLECTVEGTSNPNLYWYRQAAGRGLQLLFYSVGIGQISSEVPQNLSASRPQDRQFILSSKKLLLSDSGFYLCAWNAGTDTYGYTFGSGTRLTVV.

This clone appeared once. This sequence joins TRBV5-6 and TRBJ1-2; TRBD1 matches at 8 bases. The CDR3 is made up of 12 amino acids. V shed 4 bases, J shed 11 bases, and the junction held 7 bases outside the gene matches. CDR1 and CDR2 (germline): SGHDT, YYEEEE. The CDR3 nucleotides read TGTGCCAGCAGCCCGCCGACAGGGGCTTACACCTTC. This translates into CASSPPTGAYTF.

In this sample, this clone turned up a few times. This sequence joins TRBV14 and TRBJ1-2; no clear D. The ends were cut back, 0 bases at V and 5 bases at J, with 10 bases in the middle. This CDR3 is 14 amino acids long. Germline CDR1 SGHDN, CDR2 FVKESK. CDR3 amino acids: CASSQEGRGYGYTF. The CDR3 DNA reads TGTGCCAGCAGCCAAGAGGGCCGAGGATATGGCTACACCTTC.

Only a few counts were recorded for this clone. The DNA of the CDR3 is TGCGCCAGCAGCTTTGAGGGACAGGGGATATACAATGAGCAGTTCTTC. Protein: CASSFEGQGIYNEQFF. The rearrangement uses TRBV5-1 and TRBJ2-1; 10 bases line up with TRBD1. This CDR3 contains 16 residues. Germline CDR1 and CDR2: SGHRS and YFSETQ. J lost 4 bases, V lost 2 bases, and 6 bases had no gene match.

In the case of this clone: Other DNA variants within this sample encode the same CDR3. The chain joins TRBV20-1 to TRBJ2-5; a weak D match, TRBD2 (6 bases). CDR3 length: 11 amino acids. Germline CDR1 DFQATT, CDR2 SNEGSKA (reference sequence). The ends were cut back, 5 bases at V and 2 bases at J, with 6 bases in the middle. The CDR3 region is CSARGQETQYF. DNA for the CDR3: TGCAGTGCTCGGGGGCAAGAGACCCAGTACTTC.

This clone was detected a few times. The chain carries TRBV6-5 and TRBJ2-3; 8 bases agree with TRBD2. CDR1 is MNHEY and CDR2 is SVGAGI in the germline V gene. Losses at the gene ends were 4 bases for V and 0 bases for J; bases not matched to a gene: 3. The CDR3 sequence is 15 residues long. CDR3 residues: CASSLRGASTDTQYF. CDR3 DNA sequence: TGTGCCAGCAGTTTGCGGGGGGCGAGCACAGATACGCAGTATTTT.

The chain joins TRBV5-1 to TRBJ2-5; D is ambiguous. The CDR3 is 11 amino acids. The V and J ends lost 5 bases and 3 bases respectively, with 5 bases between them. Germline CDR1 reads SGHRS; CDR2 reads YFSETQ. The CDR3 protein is CASSNEETQYF. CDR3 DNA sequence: TGCGCCAGCAGTAACGAAGAGACCCAGTACTTC.